The 11 T cell receptor beta chains below come from one sample, sequenced in a study of cytomegalovirus exposure and HLA in healthy donors. Here immunoSEQ multiplex PCR was the method, and the copy in TCRdb shows in-frame clones only, minus some. The sample shows some 150,000 clones, around 90% of them seen only once. The sequenced material came from PBMCs. These receptors all stem from a woman younger than 35 in good health and CMV-seropositive.

This chain links TRBV5-6 with TRBJ1-4; tentatively, D is TRBD1 (5 bases). Germline-derived CDR1 and CDR2 are SGHDT and YYEEEE. The CDR3 totals 14 residues. Trimming removed 5 bases from V and 7 bases from J, with 15 bases in between. CDR3 sequence reads: CASRNQGGSEKLFF. The CDR3 DNA reads TGTGCCAGCAGGAACCAGGGCGGCAGTGAAAAACTGTTTTTT.

Details on this clone: The junction departs from the called germline gene at one end, perhaps through a read error. J is TRBJ1-1 and V is TRBV6-1; D is uncertain. The CDR3 totals 11 residues. Germline CDR1 and CDR2: MNHNS and SASEGT. As DNA, the CDR3 is TGTGCCAGCTTGGGGAGTGGTGAAGGTTTCTTT. Its translation: CASLGSGEGFF.

The V gene is TRBV5-1, the J gene TRBJ1-3, with D perhaps matching TRBD1 (6 bases). V lost 1 base, J lost 3 bases, and 8 bases lay in between. The CDR3 has 14 residues. Per the germline V gene, CDR1 is SGHRS and CDR2 is YFSETQ. CDR3 bases: TGCGCCAGCAGCTTGCAGGGGTTTGGAAACACCATATATTTT. This gives the protein CASSLQGFGNTIYF.

This chain joins TRBV29-1 and TRBJ2-2, with TRBD2 matching 9 bases. V dropped 4 bases and J dropped 2; count of bases not matched to a gene: 2. The CDR3 is made up of 14 amino acids. Germline loops: CDR1 SQVTM, CDR2 ANQGSEA. The DNA of the CDR3 is TGCAGCGTTGGAGCGGGGGGTAACACCGGGGAGCTGTTTTTT. Protein: CSVGAGGNTGELFF.

The V gene is TRBV27, the J gene TRBJ1-1; no reliable D call. The V gene's germline CDR1 is MNHEY and CDR2 SMNVEV (reference sequence). This CDR3 spans 14 amino acids. The ends were cut back, 5 bases at V and 4 bases at J, with 14 bases in the middle. This chain's CDR3 is CASSLSGLGTEAFF. The CDR3 DNA follows: TGTGCCAGCAGTCTCTCCGGGTTGGGCACTGAAGCTTTCTTT.

This clone was seen a handful of times. The gene calls are TRBV7-9 and TRBJ2-5, with 10 bases identical to TRBD1. Trimming at V came to 3 bases and at J to 3 bases, leaving 7 bases not matched to a gene. This CDR3 region has 16 residues. The germline gives CDR1 SEHNR, CDR2 FQNEAQ (reference sequence). The CDR3 DNA reads as TGTGCCAGCAGCTTTATTCCGGGACAGGGGAAAGAGACCCAGTACTTC. It encodes CASSFIPGQGKETQYF.

The rearrangement uses TRBV28 and TRBJ1-5; TRBD1 matches at 9 bases. This CDR3 has 13 residues. Germline V gives CDR1 MDHEN, CDR2 SYDVKM. V lost 7 bases, J lost 7 bases, and 5 bases stayed unmatched. CDR3 in DNA: TGTGCCAGCACCGGGACAGGGCGGCAGCCCCAGCATTTT. Translating it yields CASTGTGRQPQHF.

DNA for the CDR3: TGTGCCTGGAGTGTATTACCTGGCCAGCCCCAGCATTTT. It codes for CAWSVLPGQPQHF. The chain employs TRBV30 and TRBJ1-5, with D unclear. V was trimmed by 0 bases and J by 7 bases, leaving 10 bases between them. The CDR3 totals 13 residues. CDR1 and CDR2 from the germline V gene are GTSNPN and SVGIG (reference sequence). Looking up the rest from reference TRBV30 and TRBJ1-5 gives the full variable domain: SQTIHQWPATLVQPVGSPLSLECTVEGTSNPNLYWYRQAAGRGLQLLFYSVGIGQISSEVPQNLSASRPQDRQFILSSKKLLLSDSGFYLCAWSVLPGQPQHFGDGTRLSIL.

The chain links TRBV4-1 to TRBJ2-1, with 8 bases lining up with TRBD2. This CDR3 has 15 amino acids. The V and J ends lost 5 bases and 0 bases, in that order; junction bases with no gene match: 3. Germline V gene lookup returns CDR1 MGHRA and CDR2 YSYEKL. CDR3 in DNA: TGCGCCAGCAGCTTACTAGCGGCCTCCTACAATGAGCAGTTCTTC. This translates into CASSLLAASYNEQFF.

This sequence joins TRBV12-5 and TRBJ1-1; perhaps TRBD1 as D (5 bases). Between the trimmed V and J ends, which lost 4 bases and 10 bases, there was a span of 16 bases. In germline, CDR1 is LGHNT, CDR2 FRNRAP. CDR3 length equals 13 residues. This CDR3 is CASGWGGLQGAFF. In DNA form, the CDR3 reads TGTGCTAGTGGTTGGGGAGGGCTTCAGGGAGCTTTCTTT.

The rearrangement joins TRBV27 to TRBJ2-5; no clear D. This CDR3 region has 11 residues. V lost 4 bases, J lost 4 bases, and 4 bases lay in between. Germline V gene lookup returns CDR1 MNHEY and CDR2 SMNVEV (reference sequence). The CDR3 coding sequence is TGTGCCAGCAGTTCACTAGAGACCCAGTACTTC. It codes for CASSSLETQYF.